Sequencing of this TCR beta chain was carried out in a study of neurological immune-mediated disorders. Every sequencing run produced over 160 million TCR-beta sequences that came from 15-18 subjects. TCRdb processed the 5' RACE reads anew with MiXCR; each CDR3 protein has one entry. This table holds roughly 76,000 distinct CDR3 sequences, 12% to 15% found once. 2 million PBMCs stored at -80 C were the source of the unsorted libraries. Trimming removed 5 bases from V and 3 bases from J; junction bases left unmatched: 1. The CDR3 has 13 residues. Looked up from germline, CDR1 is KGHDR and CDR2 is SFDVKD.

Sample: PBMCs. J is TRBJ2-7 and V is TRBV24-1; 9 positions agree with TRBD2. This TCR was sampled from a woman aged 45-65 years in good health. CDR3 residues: CATSGTSVYEQYF. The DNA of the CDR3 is TGTGCCACCAGTGGGACTAGCGTCTACGAGCAGTACTTC.